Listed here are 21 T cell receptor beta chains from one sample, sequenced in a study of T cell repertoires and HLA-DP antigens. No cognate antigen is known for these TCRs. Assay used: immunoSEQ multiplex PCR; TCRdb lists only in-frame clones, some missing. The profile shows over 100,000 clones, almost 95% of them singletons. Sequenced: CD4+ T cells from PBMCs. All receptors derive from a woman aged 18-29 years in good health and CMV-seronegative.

In DNA form, the CDR3 reads TGTGCCATCACCGGGACAGGGGATAGTGAGCAGTTCTTC. Protein product: CAITGTGDSEQFF. The J gene is TRBJ2-1, the V gene TRBV10-3; TRBD1 agrees at 10 bases. V lost 7 bases and J lost 9; bases outside the gene matches: 6. CDR3 size: 13 residues. Germline lookup yields CDR1 ENHRY and CDR2 SYGVKD.

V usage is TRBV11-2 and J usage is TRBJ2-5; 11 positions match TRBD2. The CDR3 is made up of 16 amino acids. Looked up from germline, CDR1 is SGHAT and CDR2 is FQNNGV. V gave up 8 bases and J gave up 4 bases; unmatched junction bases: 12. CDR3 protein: CASGALAGGPGETQYF. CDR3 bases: TGTGCCAGCGGCGCTTTAGCGGGAGGGCCCGGAGAGACCCAGTACTTC.

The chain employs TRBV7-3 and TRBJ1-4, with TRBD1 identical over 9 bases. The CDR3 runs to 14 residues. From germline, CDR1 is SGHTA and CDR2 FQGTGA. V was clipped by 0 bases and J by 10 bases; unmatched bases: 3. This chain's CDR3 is CASSLTGQGGKLFF. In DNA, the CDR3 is TGTGCCAGCAGCTTAACGGGACAGGGCGGAAAACTGTTTTTT. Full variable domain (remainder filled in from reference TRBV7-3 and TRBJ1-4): GAGVSQTPSNKVTEKGKYVELRCDPISGHTALYWYRQSLGQGPEFLIYFQGTGAADDSGLPNDRFFAVRPEGSVSTLKIQRTERGDSAVYLCASSLTGQGGKLFFGSGTQLSVL.

CDR3 nucleotides: TGTGCCAGCAGCCGCTCCGGGACAGGGGTTGCAGATACGCAGTATTTT. Residues: CASSRSGTGVADTQYF. The J gene is TRBJ2-3, the V gene TRBV4-2; 10 bases align to TRBD1. CDR3 size: 16 residues. In germline, CDR1 is LGHNA, CDR2 YNFKEQ. V gave up 4 bases and J gave up 4 bases; unmatched junction bases: 8.

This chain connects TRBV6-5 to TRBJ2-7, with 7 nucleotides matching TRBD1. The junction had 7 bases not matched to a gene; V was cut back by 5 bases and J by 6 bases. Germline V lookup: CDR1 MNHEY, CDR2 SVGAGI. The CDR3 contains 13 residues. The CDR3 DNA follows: TGTGCCAGCAGTGACGGACAGGCGGGCGAGCAGTACGTC. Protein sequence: CASSDGQAGEQYV.

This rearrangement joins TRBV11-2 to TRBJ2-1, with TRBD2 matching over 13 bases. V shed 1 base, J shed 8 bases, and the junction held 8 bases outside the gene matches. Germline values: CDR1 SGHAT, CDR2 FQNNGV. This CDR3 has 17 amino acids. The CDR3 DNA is TGTGCCAGCAGCTTAGTCCGGACTAGCGGGAGCGAGGATGAGCAGTTCTTC. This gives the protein CASSLVRTSGSEDEQFF. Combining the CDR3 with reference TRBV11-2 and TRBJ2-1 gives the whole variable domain EAGVAQSPRYKIIEKRQSVAFWCNPISGHATLYWYQQILGQGPKLLIQFQNNGVVDDSQLPKDRFSAERLKGVDSTLKIQPAKLEDSAVYLCASSLVRTSGSEDEQFFGPGTRLTVL.

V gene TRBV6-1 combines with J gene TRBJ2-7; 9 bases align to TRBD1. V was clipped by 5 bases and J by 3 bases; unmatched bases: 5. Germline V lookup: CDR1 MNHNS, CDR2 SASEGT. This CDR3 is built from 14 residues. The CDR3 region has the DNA TGTGCCAGCAGTAGGGGACAGGGTCTCTACGAGCAGTACGTC. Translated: CASSRGQGLYEQYV.

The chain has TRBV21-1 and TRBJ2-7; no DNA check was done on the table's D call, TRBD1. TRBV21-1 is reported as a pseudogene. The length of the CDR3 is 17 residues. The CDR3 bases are TGTGCCAGCAGCAAAGTTTTGGACAGGGGGCTTTCCTACGAGCAGTACTTC. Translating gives CASSKVLDRGLSYEQYF.

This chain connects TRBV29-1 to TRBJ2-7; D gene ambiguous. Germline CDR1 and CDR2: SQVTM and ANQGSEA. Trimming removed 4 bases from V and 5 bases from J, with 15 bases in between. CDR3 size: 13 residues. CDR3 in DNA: TGCAGCGTTGTTGGTGATTCGCGGAACGAGCAGTACTTC. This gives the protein CSVVGDSRNEQYF.

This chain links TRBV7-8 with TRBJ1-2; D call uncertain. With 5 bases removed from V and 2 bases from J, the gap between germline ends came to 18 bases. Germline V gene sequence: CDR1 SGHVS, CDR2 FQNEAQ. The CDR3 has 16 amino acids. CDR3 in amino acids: CASSRPLGSENYGYTF. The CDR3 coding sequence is TGTGCCAGCAGCCGGCCCCTGGGCAGTGAAAACTATGGCTACACCTTC.

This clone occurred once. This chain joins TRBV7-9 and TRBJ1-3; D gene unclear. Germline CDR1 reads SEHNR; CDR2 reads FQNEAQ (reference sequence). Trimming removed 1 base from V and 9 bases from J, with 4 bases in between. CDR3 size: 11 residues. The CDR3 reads CASSLEGTIYF. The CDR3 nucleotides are TGTGCCAGCAGCTTAGAGGGCACCATATATTTT.

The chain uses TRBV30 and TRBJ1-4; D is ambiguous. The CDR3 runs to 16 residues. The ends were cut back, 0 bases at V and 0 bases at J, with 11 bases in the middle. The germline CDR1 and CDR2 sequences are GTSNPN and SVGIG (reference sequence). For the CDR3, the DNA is TGTGCCTGGAGTGTACCTGGAGGAGCAACTAATGAAAAACTGTTTTTT. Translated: CAWSVPGGATNEKLFF. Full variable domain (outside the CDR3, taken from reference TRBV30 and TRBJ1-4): SQTIHQWPATLVQPVGSPLSLECTVEGTSNPNLYWYRQAAGRGLQLLFYSVGIGQISSEVPQNLSASRPQDRQFILSSKKLLLSDSGFYLCAWSVPGGATNEKLFFGSGTQLSVL.

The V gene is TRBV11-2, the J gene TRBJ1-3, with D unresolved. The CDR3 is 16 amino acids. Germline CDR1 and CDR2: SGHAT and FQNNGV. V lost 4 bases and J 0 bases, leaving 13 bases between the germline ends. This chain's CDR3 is CASSSWERDSGNTIYF. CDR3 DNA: TGTGCCAGCAGCTCGTGGGAGAGAGACTCTGGAAACACCATATATTTT.

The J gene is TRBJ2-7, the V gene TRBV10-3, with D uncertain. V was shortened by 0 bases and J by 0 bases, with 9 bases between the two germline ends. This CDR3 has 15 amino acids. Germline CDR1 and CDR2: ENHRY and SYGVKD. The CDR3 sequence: CAISESGPSSYEQYV. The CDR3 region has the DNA TGTGCCATCAGTGAGTCGGGTCCAAGCTCCTACGAGCAGTACGTC.

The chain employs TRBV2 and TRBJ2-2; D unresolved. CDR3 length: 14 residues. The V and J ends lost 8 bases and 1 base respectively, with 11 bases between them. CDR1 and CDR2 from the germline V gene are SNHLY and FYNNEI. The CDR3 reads CASVILGNTGELFF. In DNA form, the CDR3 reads TGTGCCAGCGTCATACTCGGGAACACCGGGGAGCTGTTTTTT.

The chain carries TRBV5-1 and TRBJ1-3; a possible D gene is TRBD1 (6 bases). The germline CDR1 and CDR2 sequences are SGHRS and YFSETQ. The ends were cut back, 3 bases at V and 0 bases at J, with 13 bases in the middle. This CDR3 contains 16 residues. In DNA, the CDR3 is TGCGCCAGCAGCTACCAGACAGGCGGCTCTGGAAACACCATATATTTT. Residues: CASSYQTGGSGNTIYF.

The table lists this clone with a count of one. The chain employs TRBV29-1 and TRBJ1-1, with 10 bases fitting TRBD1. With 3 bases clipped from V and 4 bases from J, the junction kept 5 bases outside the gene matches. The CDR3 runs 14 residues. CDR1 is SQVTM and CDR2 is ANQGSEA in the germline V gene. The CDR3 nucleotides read TGCAGCGTTGAGGGAGGACAGGGGGGCACTGAAGCTTTCTTT. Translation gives CSVEGGQGGTEAFF.

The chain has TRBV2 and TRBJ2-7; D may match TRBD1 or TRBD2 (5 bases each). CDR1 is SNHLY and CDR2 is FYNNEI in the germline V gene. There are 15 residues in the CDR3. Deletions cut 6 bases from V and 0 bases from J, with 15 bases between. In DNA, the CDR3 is TGTGCCAGCAGGACCCGGGGCCTTCACTCCTACGAGCAGTACTTC. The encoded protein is CASRTRGLHSYEQYF.

CDR3 in amino acids: CASSQVGSLNTEAFF. The CDR3 coding sequence is TGCGCCAGCAGCCAAGTAGGCAGTTTGAACACTGAAGCTTTCTTT. The gene calls are TRBV4-1 and TRBJ1-1, with D unresolved. The V end lost 1 base, the J end lost 0 bases, and 9 bases lay between the germline ends. Germline assignment: CDR1 MGHRA and CDR2 YSYEKL. CDR3 size: 15 residues.

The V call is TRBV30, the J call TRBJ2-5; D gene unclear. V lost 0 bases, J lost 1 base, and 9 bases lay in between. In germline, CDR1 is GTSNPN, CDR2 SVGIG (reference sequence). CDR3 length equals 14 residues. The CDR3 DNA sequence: TGTGCCTGGAGTGTTTATCGGGTCCAAGAGACCCAGTACTTC. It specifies CAWSVYRVQETQYF. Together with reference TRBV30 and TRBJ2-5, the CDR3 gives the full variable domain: SQTIHQWPATLVQPVGSPLSLECTVEGTSNPNLYWYRQAAGRGLQLLFYSVGIGQISSEVPQNLSASRPQDRQFILSSKKLLLSDSGFYLCAWSVYRVQETQYFGPGTRLLVL.

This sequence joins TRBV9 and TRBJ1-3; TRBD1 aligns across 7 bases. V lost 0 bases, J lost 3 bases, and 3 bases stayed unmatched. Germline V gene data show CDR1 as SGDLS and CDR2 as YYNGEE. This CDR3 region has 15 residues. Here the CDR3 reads CASSVEGTDGNTIYF. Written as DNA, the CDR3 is TGTGCCAGCAGCGTAGAAGGGACAGATGGAAACACCATATATTTT. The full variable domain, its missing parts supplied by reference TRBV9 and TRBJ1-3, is DSGVTQTPKHLITATGQRVTLRCSPRSGDLSVYWYQQSLDQGLQFLIQYYNGEERAKGNILERFSAQQFPDLHSELNLSSLELGDSALYFCASSVEGTDGNTIYFGEGSWLTVV.